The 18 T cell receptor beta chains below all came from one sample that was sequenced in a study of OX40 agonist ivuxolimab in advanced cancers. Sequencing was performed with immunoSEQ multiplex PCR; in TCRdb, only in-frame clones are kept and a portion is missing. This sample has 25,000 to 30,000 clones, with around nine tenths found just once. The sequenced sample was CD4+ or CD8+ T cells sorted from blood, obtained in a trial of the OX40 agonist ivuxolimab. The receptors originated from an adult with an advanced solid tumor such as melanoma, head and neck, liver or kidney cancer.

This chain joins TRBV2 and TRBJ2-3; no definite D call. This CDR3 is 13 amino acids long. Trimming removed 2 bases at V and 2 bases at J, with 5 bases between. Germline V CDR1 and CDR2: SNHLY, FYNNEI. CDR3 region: CASSETTTDTQYF. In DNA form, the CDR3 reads TGTGCCAGCAGTGAAACCACCACAGATACGCAGTATTTT.

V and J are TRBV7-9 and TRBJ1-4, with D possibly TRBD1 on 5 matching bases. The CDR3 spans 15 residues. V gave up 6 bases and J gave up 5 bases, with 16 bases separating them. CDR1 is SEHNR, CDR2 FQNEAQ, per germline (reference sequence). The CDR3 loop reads CASSYRQSQNEKLFF. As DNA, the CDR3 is TGTGCCAGCAGTTACCGACAGAGCCAGAATGAAAAACTGTTTTTT.

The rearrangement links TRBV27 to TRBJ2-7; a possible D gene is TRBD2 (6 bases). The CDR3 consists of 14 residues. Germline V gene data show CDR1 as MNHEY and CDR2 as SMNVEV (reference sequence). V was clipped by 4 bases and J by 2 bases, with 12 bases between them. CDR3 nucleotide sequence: TGTGCCAGCAGTTCCCCCGGGGAGGCCTACGAGCAGTACTTC. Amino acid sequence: CASSSPGEAYEQYF.

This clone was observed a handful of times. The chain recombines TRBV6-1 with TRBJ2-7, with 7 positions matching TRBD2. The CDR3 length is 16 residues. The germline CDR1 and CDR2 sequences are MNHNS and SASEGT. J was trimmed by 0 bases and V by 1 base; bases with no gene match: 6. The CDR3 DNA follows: TGTGCCAGCAGTGAAGGAATCGCTAGCGGCTCCTACGAGCAGTACTTC. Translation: CASSEGIASGSYEQYF.

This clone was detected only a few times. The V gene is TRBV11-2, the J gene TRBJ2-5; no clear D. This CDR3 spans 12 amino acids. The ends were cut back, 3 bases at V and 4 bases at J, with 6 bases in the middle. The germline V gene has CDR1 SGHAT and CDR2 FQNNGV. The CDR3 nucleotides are TGTGCCAGCAGCTTGGTCCCAGAGACCCAGTACTTC. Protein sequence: CASSLVPETQYF. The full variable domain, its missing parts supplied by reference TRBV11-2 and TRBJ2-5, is EAGVAQSPRYKIIEKRQSVAFWCNPISGHATLYWYQQILGQGPKLLIQFQNNGVVDDSQLPKDRFSAERLKGVDSTLKIQPAKLEDSAVYLCASSLVPETQYFGPGTRLLVL.

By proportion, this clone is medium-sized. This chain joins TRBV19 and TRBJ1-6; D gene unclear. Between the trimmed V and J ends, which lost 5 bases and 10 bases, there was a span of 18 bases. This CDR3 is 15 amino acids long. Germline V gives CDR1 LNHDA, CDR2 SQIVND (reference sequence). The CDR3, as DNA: TGTGCCAGTAGTCCAGGACGACAACCCAGCTCACCCCTCCACTTT. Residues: CASSPGRQPSSPLHF.

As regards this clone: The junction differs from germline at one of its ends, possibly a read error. CDR3 bases: TGTGCCAGCAGTTTCAGGAACGCTGAAGCTTTCTTT. Translating it yields CASSFRNAEAFF. The chain combines TRBV28 with TRBJ1-1, with D unclear. The CDR3 totals 12 residues. Germline lookup yields CDR1 MDHEN and CDR2 SYDVKM.

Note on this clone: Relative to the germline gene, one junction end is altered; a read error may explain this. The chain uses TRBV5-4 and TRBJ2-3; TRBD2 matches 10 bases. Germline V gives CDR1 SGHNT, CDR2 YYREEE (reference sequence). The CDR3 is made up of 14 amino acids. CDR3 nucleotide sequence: TGTGCCAGCAGCTTGGCAGTTAGCGGGGGGCCACCGCATTTT. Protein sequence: CASSLAVSGGPPHF.

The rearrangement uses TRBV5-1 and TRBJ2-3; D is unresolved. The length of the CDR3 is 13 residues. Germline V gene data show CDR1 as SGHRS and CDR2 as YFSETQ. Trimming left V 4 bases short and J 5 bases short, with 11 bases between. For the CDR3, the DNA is TGCGCCAGCAGCATCGACCCGCGAGATACGCAGTATTTT. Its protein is CASSIDPRDTQYF. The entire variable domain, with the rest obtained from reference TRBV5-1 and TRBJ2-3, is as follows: KAGVTQTPRYLIKTRGQQVTLSCSPISGHRSVSWYQQTPGQGLQFLFEYFSETQRNKGNFPGRFSGRQFSNSRSEMNVSTLELGDSALYLCASSIDPRDTQYFGPGTRLTVL.

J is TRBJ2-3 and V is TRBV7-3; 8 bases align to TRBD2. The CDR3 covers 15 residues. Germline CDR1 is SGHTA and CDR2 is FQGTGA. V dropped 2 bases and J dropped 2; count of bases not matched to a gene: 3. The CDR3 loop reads CASSLAGGTTDTQYF. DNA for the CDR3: TGTGCCAGCAGCTTAGCGGGGGGAACCACAGATACGCAGTATTTT.

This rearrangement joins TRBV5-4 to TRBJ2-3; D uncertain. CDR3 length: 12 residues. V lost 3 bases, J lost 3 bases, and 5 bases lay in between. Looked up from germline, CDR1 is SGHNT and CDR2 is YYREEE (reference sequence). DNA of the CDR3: TGTGCCAGCAGCTCCTATACAGATACGCAGTATTTT. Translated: CASSSYTDTQYF.

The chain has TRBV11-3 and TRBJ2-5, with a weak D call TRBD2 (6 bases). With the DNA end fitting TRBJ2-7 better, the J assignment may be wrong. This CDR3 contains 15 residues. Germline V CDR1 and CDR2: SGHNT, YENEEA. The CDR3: CASSLVRERSYEQYF. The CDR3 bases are TGTGCCAGCAGCTTAGTACGGGAGCGCTCCTACGAGCAGTACTTC.

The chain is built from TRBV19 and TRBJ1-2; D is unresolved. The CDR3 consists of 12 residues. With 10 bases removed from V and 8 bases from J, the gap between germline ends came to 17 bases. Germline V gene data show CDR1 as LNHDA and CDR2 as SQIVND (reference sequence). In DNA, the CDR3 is TGTGCCACCAAACCCCGAACTGGGGGCTACACCTTC. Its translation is CATKPRTGGYTF.

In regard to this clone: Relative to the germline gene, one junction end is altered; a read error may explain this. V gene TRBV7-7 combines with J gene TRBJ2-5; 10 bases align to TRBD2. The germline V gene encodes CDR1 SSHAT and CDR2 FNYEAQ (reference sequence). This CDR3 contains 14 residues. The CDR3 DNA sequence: TGTGCTAGCAGCTTAGAACTAGCGGGGGAGACCCAGTACTTC. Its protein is CASSLELAGETQYF.

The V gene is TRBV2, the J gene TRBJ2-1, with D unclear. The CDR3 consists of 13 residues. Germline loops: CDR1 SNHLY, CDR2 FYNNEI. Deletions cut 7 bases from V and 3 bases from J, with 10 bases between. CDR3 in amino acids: CASMGPVYNEQFF. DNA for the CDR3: TGTGCCAGCATGGGCCCAGTCTACAATGAGCAGTTCTTC.

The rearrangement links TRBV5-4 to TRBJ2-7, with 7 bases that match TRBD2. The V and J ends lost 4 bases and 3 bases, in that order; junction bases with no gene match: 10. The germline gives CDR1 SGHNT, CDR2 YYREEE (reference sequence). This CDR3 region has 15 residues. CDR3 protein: CASSPRGEPLYEQYF. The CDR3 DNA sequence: TGTGCCAGCAGCCCCCGGGGGGAGCCCCTCTACGAGCAGTACTTC.

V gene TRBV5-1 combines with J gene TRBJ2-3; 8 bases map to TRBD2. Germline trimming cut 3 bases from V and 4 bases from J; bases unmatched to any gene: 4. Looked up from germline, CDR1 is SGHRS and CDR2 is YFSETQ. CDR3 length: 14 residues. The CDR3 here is CASSSRGAADTQYF. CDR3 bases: TGCGCCAGCAGCTCGCGGGGGGCCGCAGATACGCAGTATTTT.

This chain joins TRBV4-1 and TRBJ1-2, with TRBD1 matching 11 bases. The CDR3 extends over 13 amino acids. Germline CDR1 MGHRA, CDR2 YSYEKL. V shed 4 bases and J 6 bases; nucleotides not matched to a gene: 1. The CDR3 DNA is TGCGCCAGCAGCCGGGACAGGGGGGATGGCTACACCTTC. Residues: CASSRDRGDGYTF.